What follows describes a single TCR beta chain. Antigen: not known. The source of the sample is a study of T cell responses to AZD1222 COVID-19 vaccine. Study-wide results and caveats: Two doses of AZD1222 preceded a rise in Spike-specific TCR breadth and depth. It should be noted that donors were predominantly white British and more often female, and clonal diversity was possibly underestimated.

TCRdb's table, derived via immunoSEQ multiplex PCR, lists solely in-frame clones and lacks some. The sample holds 160,000 or so clones, 90% seen once. Germline CDR1 is LNHNV and CDR2 is YYDKDF (reference sequence). The CDR3 runs 19 residues. V lost 3 bases and J 0 bases, leaving 23 bases between the germline ends. This clonotype was obtained from an adult in good health. The input for sequencing was peripheral blood, taken on day 0 of AZD1222 vaccination. The chain carries TRBV15 and TRBJ2-5; a weak D match, TRBD2 (9 bases). CDR3 in DNA: TGTGCCACCAGCAGTGGCAGGGGGCTGTCTAGCGGGAACCAAGAGACCCAGTACTTC. It encodes CATSSGRGLSSGNQETQYF. Supplemented by reference TRBV15 and TRBJ2-5, the full variable domain reads DAMVIQNPRYQVTQFGKPVTLSCSQTLNHNVMYWYQQKSSQAPKLLFHYYDKDFNNEADTPDNFQSRRPNTSFCFLDIRSPGLGDTAMYLCATSSGRGLSSGNQETQYFGPGTRLLVL.